The T cell receptor (beta chain) under discussion was sequenced for a study of early T cells in non-severe SARS-CoV-2 infection. Findings of the study overall: Matches to VDJdb favored anti-spike CD8 responses and missed private and CD4 specificities.

Only a few counts were recorded for this clonotype. The antigen is not known. Individual cDNA molecules were tagged with unique molecular identifiers. TCRdb recomputed calls from the 5' RACE reads with MiXCR, one row per CDR3 protein. The sample includes tens of thousands of distinct CDR3 sequences, 11% of them seen just once. This CDR3 contains 15 residues. Germline V gene sequence: CDR1 LNHDA, CDR2 SQIVND (reference sequence). V lost 5 bases and J lost 0, with 11 bases in between. Specimen: whole blood. The chain uses TRBV19 and TRBJ1-5; D not resolved. The TCR sequence derives from an adult who was a healthcare worker with PCR-confirmed SARS-CoV-2 infection or an uninfected control (not recorded which). CDR3 sequence: CASSLAGFSNQPQHF. CDR3 DNA: TGTGCCAGTAGTTTGGCGGGATTTAGCAATCAGCCCCAGCATTTT.